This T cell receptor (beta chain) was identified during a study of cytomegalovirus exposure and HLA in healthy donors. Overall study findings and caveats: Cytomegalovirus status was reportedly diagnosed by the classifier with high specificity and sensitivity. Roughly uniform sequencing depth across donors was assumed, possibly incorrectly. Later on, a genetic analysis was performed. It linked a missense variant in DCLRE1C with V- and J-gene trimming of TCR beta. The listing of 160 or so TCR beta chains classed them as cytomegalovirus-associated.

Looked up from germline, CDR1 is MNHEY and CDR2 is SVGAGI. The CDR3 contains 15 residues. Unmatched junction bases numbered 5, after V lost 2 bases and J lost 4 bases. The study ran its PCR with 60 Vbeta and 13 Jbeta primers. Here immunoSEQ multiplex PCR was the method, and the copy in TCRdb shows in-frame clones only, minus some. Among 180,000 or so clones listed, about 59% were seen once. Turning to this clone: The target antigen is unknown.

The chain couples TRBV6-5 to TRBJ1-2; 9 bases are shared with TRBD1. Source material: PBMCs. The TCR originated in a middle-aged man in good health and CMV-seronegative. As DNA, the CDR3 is TGTGCCAGCAGTTACGAACAGGGGGCCTTCTATGGCTACACCTTC. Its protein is CASSYEQGAFYGYTF.